The clone carrying this T cell receptor (beta chain) was seen just once. Antigen: not known. These data come from a study of cytomegalovirus exposure and HLA in healthy donors. Study-wide findings and caveats: Despite most TCR sequences being rare, some public TCRs occurred in many donors.

TCRdb's copy holds only in-frame clones and misses some; the assay was immunoSEQ multiplex PCR. The table records about 140,000 clones, just over 85% of them present only once. CDR1 is MDHEN and CDR2 is SYDVKM in the germline V gene. Trimming left V 0 bases short and J 7 bases short, with 12 bases between. The CDR3 contains 14 residues. This receptor was identified in a woman aged 18-30 years in good health and CMV-seropositive. The chain joins TRBV28 to TRBJ1-1, with D possibly TRBD1 on 6 matching bases. Sequencing used PBMCs. The CDR3 reads CASSLWDRNFEAFF. CDR3 bases: TGTGCCAGCAGTTTATGGGACAGAAATTTTGAAGCTTTCTTT. The full variable domain, in which reference TRBV28 and TRBJ1-1 provide the parts outside the CDR3, is DVKVTQSSRYLVKRTGEKVFLECVQDMDHENMFWYRQDPGLGLRLIYFSYDVKMKEKGDIPEGYSVSREKKERFSLILESASTNQTSMYLCASSLWDRNFEAFFGQGTRLTVV.